This TCR beta chain was identified during a study of T cell responses to AZD1222 COVID-19 vaccine. Method: immunoSEQ multiplex PCR; TCRdb's copy keeps in-frame clones and lacks some. This sample yields approximately 260,000 clones, of which more than 80% are seen a single time; 0.55% belongs to the top ten. This CDR3 has 14 residues. V was trimmed by 0 bases and J by 5 bases, leaving 9 bases between them. Germline values: CDR1 SGHRS, CDR2 YFSETQ. General study findings and limits: Following two doses of AZD1222, Spike-specific TCR breadth and depth rose. Sampling that yielded the repertoires occurred only after the peak T cell response. The study found vaccine-associated CD4 TCRs spanning spike, dominant at 160-218 and 743-854. Mostly white British, mostly female donors; authors suggested clonal diversity may be underestimated.

Remarks on this clone: Its antigen is not known.

The material sequenced was peripheral blood, taken on day 0 of AZD1222 vaccination. The chain uses TRBV5-1 and TRBJ1-5; a possible D gene is TRBD1 (6 bases). This sequence was found in an adult in good health. CDR3 protein: CASSLEAGDQPQHF. In DNA form, the CDR3 reads TGCGCCAGCAGCTTGGAGGCAGGGGATCAGCCCCAGCATTTT.